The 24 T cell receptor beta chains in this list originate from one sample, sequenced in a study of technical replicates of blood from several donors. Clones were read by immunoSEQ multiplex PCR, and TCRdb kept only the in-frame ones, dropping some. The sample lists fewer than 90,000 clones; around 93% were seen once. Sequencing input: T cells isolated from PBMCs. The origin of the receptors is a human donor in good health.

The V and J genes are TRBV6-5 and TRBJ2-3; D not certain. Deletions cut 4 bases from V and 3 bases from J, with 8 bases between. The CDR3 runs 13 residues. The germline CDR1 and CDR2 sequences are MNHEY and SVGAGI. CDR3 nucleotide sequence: TGTGCCAGCAGTTCACCCGGGACAGATACGCAGTATTTT. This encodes CASSSPGTDTQYF.

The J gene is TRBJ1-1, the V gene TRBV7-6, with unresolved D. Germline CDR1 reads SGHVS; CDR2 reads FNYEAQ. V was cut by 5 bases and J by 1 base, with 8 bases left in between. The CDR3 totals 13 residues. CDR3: CASSREENTEAFF. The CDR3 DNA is TGTGCCAGCAGCCGCGAGGAGAACACTGAAGCTTTCTTT.

The CDR3 nucleotides are TGTGCCAGCAGCCTACAGGGGGAACAGTACTTC. Its translation is CASSLQGEQYF. The chain combines TRBV5-5 with TRBJ2-7, with 8 positions matching TRBD1. The CDR3 length is 11 residues. Germline assignment: CDR1 SGHKS and CDR2 YYEKEE (reference sequence). Unmatched junction bases numbered 4, after V lost 4 bases and J lost 10 bases. Filled out from reference TRBV5-5 and TRBJ2-7, the complete variable domain reads DAGVTQSPTHLIKTRGQQVTLRCSPISGHKSVSWYQQVLGQGPQFIFQYYEKEERGRGNFPDRFSARQFPNYSSELNVNALLLGDSALYLCASSLQGEQYFGPGTRLTVT.

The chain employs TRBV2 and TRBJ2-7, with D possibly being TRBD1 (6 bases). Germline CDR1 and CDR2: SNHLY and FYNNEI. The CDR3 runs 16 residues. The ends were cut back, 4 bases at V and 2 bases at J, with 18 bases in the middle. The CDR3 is CASSGFTGTRPYEQYF. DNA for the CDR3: TGTGCCAGCAGTGGATTCACCGGGACAAGACCCTACGAGCAGTACTTC.

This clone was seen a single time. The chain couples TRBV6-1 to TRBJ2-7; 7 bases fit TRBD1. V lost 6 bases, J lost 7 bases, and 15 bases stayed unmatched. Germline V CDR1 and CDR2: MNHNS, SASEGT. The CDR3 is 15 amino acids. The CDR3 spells CASRQQRTGGTEQYF. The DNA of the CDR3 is TGTGCCAGCAGGCAGCAGCGGACAGGTGGGACGGAGCAGTACTTC.

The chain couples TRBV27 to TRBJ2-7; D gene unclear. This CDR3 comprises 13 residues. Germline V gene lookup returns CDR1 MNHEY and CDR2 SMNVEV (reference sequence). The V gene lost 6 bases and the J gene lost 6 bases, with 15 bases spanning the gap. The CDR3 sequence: CASSSRWYGEQYF. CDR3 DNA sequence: TGTGCCAGCAGCTCCCGTTGGTACGGCGAGCAGTACTTC.

The CDR3 DNA sequence: TGTGCCAGCAGCTTCTGGACAGGGAGCTCCTACAATGAGCAGTTCTTC. Translated, it gives CASSFWTGSSYNEQFF. The chain is built from TRBV7-9 and TRBJ2-1; 8 bases match TRBD1. V was pared by 3 bases and J by 0 bases, with 4 bases of the junction left unmatched. The V gene's germline CDR1 is SEHNR and CDR2 FQNEAQ (reference sequence). This CDR3 comprises 16 residues.

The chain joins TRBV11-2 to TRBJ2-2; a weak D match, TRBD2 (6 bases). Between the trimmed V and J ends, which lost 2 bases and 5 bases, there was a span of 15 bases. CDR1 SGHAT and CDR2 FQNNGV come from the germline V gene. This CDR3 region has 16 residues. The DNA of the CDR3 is TGTGCCAGCAGCTTACCCCCGGGACTGAGGACCGGGGAGCTGTTTTTT. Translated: CASSLPPGLRTGELFF.

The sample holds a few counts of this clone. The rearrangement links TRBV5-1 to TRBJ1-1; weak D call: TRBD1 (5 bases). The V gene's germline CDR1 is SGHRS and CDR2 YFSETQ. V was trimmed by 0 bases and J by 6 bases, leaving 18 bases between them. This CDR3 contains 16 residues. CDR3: CASSLDPQGRSAEAFF. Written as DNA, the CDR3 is TGCGCCAGCAGCTTGGACCCCCAGGGTAGGAGCGCTGAAGCTTTCTTT.

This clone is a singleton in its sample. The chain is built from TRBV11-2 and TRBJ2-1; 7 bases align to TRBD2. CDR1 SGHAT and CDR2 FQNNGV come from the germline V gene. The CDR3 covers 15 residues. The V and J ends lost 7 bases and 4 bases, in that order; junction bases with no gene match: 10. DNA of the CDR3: TGTGCCAGCACCGCAGCGGGACTACCTTACAATGAGCAGTTCTTC. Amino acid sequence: CASTAAGLPYNEQFF.

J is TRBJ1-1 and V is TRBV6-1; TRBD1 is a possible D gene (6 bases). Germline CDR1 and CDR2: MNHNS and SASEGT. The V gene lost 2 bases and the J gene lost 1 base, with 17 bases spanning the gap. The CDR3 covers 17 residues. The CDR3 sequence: CASSEFRTVTRNTEAFF. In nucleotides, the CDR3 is TGTGCCAGCAGTGAATTTAGGACAGTGACAAGGAACACTGAAGCTTTCTTT.

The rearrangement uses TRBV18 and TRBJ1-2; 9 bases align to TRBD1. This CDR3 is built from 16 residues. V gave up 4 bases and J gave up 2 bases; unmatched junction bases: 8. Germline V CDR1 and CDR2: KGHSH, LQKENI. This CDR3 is CASSLGQGPFNYGYTF. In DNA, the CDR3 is TGTGCCAGCTCACTGGGACAGGGCCCCTTCAACTATGGCTACACCTTC.

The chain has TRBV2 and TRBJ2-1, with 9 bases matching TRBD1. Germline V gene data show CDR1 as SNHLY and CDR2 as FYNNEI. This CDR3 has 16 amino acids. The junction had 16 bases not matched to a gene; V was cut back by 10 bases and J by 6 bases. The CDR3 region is CATAGDGQGIVNEQFF. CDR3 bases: TGTGCCACAGCAGGGGACGGACAGGGGATAGTCAATGAGCAGTTCTTC. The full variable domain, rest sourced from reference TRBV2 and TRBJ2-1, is EPEVTQTPSHQVTQMGQEVILRCVPISNHLYFYWYRQILGQKVEFLVSFYNNEISEKSEIFDDQFSVERPDGSNFTLKIRSTKLEDSAMYFCATAGDGQGIVNEQFFGPGTRLTVL.

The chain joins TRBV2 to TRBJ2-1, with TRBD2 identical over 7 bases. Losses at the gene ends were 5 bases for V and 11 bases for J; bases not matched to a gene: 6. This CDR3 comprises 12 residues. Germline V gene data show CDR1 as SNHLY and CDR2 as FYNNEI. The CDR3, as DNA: TGTGCCAGCAGTCCTCCGGGGGGAAAGCAGTTCTTC. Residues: CASSPPGGKQFF.

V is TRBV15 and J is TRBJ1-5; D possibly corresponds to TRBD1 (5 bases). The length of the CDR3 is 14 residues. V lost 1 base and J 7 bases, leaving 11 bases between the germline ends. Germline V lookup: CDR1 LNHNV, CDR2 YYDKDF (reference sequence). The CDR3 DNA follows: TGTGCCACCAGCAGAGCTGGGGCCCTCCAGCCCCAGCATTTT. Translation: CATSRAGALQPQHF.

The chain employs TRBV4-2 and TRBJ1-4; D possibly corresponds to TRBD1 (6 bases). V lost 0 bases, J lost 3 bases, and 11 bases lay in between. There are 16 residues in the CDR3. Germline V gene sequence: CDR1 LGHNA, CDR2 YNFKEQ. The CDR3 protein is CASSQDSTGSNEKLFF. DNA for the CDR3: TGTGCCAGCAGCCAAGATTCCACAGGGTCTAATGAAAAACTGTTTTTT.

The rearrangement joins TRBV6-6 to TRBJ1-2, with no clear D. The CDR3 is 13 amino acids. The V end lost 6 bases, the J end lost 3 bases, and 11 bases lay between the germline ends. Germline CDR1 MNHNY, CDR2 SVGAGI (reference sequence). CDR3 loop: CASRTGSDYGYTF. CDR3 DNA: TGTGCCAGCAGGACCGGGTCTGACTATGGCTACACCTTC.

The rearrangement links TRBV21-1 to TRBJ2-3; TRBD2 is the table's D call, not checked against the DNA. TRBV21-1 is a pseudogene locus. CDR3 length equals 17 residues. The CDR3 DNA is TGTGCCAGCAGCAAAGAAAGGTCGCGGGGGAGCACAGATACGCAGTATTTT. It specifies CASSKERSRGSTDTQYF.

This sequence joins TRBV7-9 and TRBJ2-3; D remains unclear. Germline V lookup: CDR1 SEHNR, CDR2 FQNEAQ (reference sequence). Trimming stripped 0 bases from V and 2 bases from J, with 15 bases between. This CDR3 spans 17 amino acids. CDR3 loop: CASSLALGETYTDTQYF. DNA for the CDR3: TGTGCCAGCAGCTTAGCGCTCGGAGAGACTTACACAGATACGCAGTATTTT.

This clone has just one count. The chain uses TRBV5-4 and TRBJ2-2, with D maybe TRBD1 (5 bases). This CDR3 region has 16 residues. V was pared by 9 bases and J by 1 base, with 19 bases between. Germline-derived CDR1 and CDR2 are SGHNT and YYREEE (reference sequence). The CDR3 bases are TGTGCCACACTGGACACGCACCCAATGAACACCGGGGAGCTGTTTTTT. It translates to CATLDTHPMNTGELFF.

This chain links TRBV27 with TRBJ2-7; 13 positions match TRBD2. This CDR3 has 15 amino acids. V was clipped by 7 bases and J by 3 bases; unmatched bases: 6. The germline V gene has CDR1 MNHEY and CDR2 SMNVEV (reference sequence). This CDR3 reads CASNQGLAGIYEQYF. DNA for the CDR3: TGTGCCAGCAACCAGGGACTAGCGGGAATCTACGAGCAGTACTTC.

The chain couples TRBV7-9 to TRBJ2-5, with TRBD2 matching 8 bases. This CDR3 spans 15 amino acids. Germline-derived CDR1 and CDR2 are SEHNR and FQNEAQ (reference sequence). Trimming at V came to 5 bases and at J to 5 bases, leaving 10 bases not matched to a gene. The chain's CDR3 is CASSRITGGWETQYF. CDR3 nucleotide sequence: TGTGCCAGCAGCCGGATTACGGGAGGGTGGGAGACCCAGTACTTC.

The CDR3 here is CASSHGPTDTYEQYF. The CDR3 DNA reads TGCGCCAGCAGCCATGGCCCCACGGACACCTACGAGCAGTACTTC. This chain uses TRBV4-1 with TRBJ2-7, with D perhaps TRBD1 (5 bases). Trimming took off 3 bases at V and 2 bases at J, with 14 bases between the two ends. This CDR3 comprises 15 residues. CDR1 MGHRA and CDR2 YSYEKL come from the germline V gene.

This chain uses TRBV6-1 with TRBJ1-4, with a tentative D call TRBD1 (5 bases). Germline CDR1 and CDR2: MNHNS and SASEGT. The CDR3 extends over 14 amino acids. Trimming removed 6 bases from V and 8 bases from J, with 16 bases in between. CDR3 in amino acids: CASRWTGVGEKLFF. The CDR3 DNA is TGTGCCAGCAGGTGGACGGGGGTAGGAGAAAAACTGTTTTTT.